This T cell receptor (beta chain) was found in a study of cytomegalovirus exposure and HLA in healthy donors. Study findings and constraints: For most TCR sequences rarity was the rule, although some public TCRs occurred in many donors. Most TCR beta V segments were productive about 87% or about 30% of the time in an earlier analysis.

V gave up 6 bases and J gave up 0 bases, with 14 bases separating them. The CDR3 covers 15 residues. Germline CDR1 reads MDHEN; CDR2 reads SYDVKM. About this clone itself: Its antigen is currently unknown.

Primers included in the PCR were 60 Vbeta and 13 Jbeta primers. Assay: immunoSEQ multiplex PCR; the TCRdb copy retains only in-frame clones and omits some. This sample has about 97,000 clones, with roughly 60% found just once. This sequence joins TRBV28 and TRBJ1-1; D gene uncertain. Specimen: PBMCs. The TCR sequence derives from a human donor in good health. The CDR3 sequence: CASSTGKLMNTEAFF. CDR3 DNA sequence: TGTGCCAGCAGCACGGGGAAACTCATGAACACTGAAGCTTTCTTT.